The 4 T cell receptor beta chains presented below share a single source sample, sequenced in a study of vaccination and CD4 T cells after COVID-19. Their antigen targets remain unknown. The sample's time point: late sampling 161 to 241 days after vaccination in a few convalescent patients. Treatment given: roughly 10-day PBMC culture with coronavirus spike peptide pools or control peptides (ViraFEST assay). The Oncomine TCR Beta short-read assay was applied to DNA of cultured CD4+ T cells. TCRdb used MiXCR to reprocess the PCR reads, holding one entry per CDR3 protein. The sample lists tens of thousands of distinct CDR3 sequences, roughly two fifths occurring once. Source: CD4+ T cells from blood, cultured in vitro, taken about 7 months after SARS-CoV-2 vaccination. Receptor source: a human donor who had recovered from COVID-19.

CDR3 protein: CASSLVGSDYGYTF. CDR3 nucleotide sequence: TGTGCCAGCTCACTCGTGGGAAGCGACTATGGCTACACCTTC. This chain uses TRBV18 with TRBJ1-2; no firm D call. Trimming cost V 4 bases and J 3 bases, with 12 bases left between them. Looked up from germline, CDR1 is KGHSH and CDR2 is LQKENI. The CDR3 runs to 14 residues.

This clonotype was seen only a few times. V gene TRBV15 combines with J gene TRBJ1-2, with a tentative D call TRBD1 (5 bases). CDR1 is LNHNV and CDR2 is YYDKDF in the germline V gene (reference sequence). V lost 3 bases to trimming and J lost 0 bases, with 17 bases between them. The CDR3 spans 17 residues. Here the CDR3 DNA reads TGTGCCACCAGCAGGGATAATTGGGACCTAACTAACTATGGCTACACCTTC. Encoded protein: CATSRDNWDLTNYGYTF.

The rearrangement joins TRBV4-1 to TRBJ2-3, with TRBD2 matching 9 bases. CDR1 is MGHRA, CDR2 YSYEKL, per germline. The CDR3 is made up of 15 amino acids. V lost 5 bases to trimming and J lost 1 base; unmatched junction nucleotides: 4. As DNA, the CDR3 is TGCGCCAGCAGCAAACTAGCGGGCCGCACAGATACGCAGTATTTT. Protein: CASSKLAGRTDTQYF.

This clonotype was counted between two and nine times. The J gene is TRBJ1-5, the V gene TRBV11-2; possibly TRBD1 for D (6 bases). Trimming cost V 5 bases and J 6 bases, with 11 bases left between them. This CDR3 is 13 amino acids long. Germline lookup yields CDR1 SGHAT and CDR2 FQNNGV. CDR3 amino acids: CASSRDTIQPQHF. The DNA for the CDR3 is TGTGCCAGCAGCAGGGACACTATTCAGCCCCAGCATTTT.